This T cell receptor beta chain was identified during a study of spatial heterogeneity in lung cancer. This clonotype was seen ten or more times. A library made for alpha chains picked up this beta chain off target, so its size means little. TCRdb fed the 5' RACE reads into MiXCR, producing one record per CDR3 protein. This table holds under 15,000 distinct CDR3 sequences, around 4% found once. The CDR3 totals 13 residues. V was pared by 4 bases and J by 3 bases, with 2 bases of the junction left unmatched. Germline CDR1 is SGHDT and CDR2 is YYEEEE. The time point: sample taken at primary tumor resection. Tumor, nontumor lung or frozen PBMC supplied whole RNA, sequenced without sorting. The donors were approximately 70 patients with non-small cell lung cancer that was early-stage and untreated.

The chain carries TRBV5-6 and TRBJ1-1; 8 nucleotides agree with TRBD1. The sample consisted of PBMCs, taken at surgery. This sequence originates from a male donor with early-stage non-small cell lung cancer. The CDR3 region is CASSRGQDTEAFF. As DNA, the CDR3 is TGTGCCAGCAGCCGGGGACAGGACACTGAAGCTTTCTTT.